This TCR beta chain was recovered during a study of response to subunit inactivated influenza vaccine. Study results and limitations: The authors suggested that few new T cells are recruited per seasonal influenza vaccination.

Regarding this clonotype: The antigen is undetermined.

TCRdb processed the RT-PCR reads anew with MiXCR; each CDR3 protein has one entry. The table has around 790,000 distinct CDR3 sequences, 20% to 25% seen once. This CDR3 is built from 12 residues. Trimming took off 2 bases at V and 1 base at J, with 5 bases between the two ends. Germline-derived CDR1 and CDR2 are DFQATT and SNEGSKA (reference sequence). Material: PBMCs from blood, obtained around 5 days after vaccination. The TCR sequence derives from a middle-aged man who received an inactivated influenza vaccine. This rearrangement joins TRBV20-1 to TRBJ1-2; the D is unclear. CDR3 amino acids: CSARQNNYGYTF. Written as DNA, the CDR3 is TGCAGTGCTAGACAAAATAACTATGGCTACACCTTC.